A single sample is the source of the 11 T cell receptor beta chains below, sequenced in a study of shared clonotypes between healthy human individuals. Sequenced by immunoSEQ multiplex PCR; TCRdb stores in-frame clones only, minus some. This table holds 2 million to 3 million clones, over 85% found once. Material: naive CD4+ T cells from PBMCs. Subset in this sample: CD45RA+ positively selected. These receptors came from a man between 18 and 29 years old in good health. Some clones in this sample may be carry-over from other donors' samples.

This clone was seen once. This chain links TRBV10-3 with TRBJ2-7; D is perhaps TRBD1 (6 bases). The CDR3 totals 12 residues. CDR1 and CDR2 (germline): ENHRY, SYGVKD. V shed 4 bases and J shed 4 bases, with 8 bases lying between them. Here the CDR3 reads CAISGTDYEQYF. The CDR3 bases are TGTGCCATCAGTGGGACAGATTACGAGCAGTACTTC.

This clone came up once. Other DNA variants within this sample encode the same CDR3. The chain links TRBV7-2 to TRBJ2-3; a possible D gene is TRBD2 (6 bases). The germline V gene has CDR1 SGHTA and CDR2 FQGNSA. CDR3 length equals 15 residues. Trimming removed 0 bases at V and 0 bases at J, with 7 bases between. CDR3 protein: CASSLAGGSTDTQYF. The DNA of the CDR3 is TGTGCCAGCAGCTTAGCCGGAGGGAGCACAGATACGCAGTATTTT.

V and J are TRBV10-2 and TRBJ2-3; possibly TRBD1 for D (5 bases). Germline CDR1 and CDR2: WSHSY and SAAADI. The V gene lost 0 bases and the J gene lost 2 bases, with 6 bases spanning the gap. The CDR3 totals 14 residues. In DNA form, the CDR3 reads TGCGCCAGCAGTGAGTCAGGGGCCACAGATACGCAGTATTTT. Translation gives CASSESGATDTQYF.

This CDR3 is CASSRAPSAYNEQFF. As DNA, the CDR3 is TGTGCCAGCAGCCGTGCCCCTAGTGCCTACAATGAGCAGTTCTTC. The chain joins TRBV28 to TRBJ2-1; no reliable D call. This CDR3 comprises 15 residues. Germline V lookup: CDR1 MDHEN, CDR2 SYDVKM. With 6 bases removed from V and 2 bases from J, the gap between germline ends came to 14 bases.

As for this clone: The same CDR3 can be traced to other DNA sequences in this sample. CDR3 sequence (DNA): TGTGCCAGCTCACCAGGGGGTTGGGAGACCCAGTACTTC. It specifies CASSPGGWETQYF. V is TRBV18 and J is TRBJ2-5; D possibly uses TRBD1 or TRBD2 (5 bases each). The CDR3 sequence is 13 residues long. Germline V gives CDR1 KGHSH, CDR2 LQKENI. V was clipped by 2 bases and J by 5 bases, with 9 bases between them.

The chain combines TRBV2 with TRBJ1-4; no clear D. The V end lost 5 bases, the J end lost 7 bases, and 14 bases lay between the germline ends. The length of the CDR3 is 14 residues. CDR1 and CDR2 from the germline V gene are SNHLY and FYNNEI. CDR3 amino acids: CASSTDGESEKLFF. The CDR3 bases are TGTGCCAGCAGTACGGACGGTGAATCTGAAAAACTGTTTTTT.

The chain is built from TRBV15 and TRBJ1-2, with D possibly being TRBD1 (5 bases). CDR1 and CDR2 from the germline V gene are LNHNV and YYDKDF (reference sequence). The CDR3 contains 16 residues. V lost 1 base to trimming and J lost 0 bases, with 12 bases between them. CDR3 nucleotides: TGTGCCACCAGCAGAGGAGGGACCGTAGCTAACTATGGCTACACCTTC. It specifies CATSRGGTVANYGYTF. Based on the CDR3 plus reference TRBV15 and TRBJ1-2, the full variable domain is DAMVIQNPRYQVTQFGKPVTLSCSQTLNHNVMYWYQQKSSQAPKLLFHYYDKDFNNEADTPDNFQSRRPNTSFCFLDIRSPGLGDTAMYLCATSRGGTVANYGYTFGSGTRLTVV.

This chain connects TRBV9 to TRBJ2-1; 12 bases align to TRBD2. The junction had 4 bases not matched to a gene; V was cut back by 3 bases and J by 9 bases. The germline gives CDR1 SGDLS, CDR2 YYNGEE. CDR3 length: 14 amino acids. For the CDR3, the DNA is TGTGCCAGCAGCGAGCTAGCGGGAGGGCTTGAGCAGTTCTTC. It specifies CASSELAGGLEQFF. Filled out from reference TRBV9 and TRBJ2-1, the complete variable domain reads DSGVTQTPKHLITATGQRVTLRCSPRSGDLSVYWYQQSLDQGLQFLIQYYNGEERAKGNILERFSAQQFPDLHSELNLSSLELGDSALYFCASSELAGGLEQFFGPGTRLTVL.

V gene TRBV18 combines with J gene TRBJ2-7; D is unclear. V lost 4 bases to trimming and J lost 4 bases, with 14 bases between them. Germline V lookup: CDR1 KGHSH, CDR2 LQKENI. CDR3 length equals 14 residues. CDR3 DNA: TGTGCCAGCTCACTCGGGCTAGTCTCGTACGAGCAGTACTTC. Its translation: CASSLGLVSYEQYF. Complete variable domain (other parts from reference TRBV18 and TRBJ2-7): NAGVMQNPRHLVRRRGQEARLRCSPMKGHSHVYWYRQLPEEGLKFMVYLQKENIIDESGMPKERFSAEFPKEGPSILRIQQVVRGDSAAYFCASSLGLVSYEQYFGPGTRLTVT.

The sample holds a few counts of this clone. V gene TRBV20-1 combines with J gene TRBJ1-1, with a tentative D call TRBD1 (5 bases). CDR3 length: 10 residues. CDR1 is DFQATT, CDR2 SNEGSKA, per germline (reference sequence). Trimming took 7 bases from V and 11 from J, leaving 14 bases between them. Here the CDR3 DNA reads TGCAGTGTCAGGGATATCGCGGCTTTCTTT. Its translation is CSVRDIAAFF.

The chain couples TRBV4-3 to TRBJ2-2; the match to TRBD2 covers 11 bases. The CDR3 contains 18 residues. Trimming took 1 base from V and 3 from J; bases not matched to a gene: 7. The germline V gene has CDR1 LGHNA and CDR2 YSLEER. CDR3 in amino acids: CASSQVATSGSYTGELFF. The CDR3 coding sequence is TGCGCCAGCAGCCAAGTTGCCACTAGCGGGAGTTACACCGGGGAGCTGTTTTTT.